Given below is one T cell receptor (beta chain) in context. With 2 bases removed from V and 4 bases from J, the gap between germline ends came to 9 bases. In germline, CDR1 is MDHEN, CDR2 SYDVKM. The CDR3 is 13 amino acids. This sample stems from a study of CD8 T cells in Susac syndrome. About 0.45 to 1 ug RNA was reverse transcribed with random hexamers. The TCR beta CDR3 was amplified by immunoSEQ multiplex PCR across 54 Vbeta, 13 Jbeta. TCRdb passed the immunoSEQ multiplex PCR reads through MiXCR, listing each CDR3 protein once. The table lists approximately 140,000 distinct CDR3 sequences, 85% to 95% of them singletons, with over 0.1% in the top ten. CD8+ and CD4+ T cells from blood underwent TCR beta sequencing, which was carried out in a high-throughput format. Control patients had untreated stable or active relapsing-remitting multiple sclerosis by revised McDonald criteria. TEMRA cells were FACS-enriched, unlike CD8+ and CD4+ T cells, which were negatively isolated.

This clonotype originated in a human donor with multiple sclerosis. The chain employs TRBV28 and TRBJ2-7; D is unclear. The sequenced sample was CD4+ T cells from PBMCs. The DNA of the CDR3 is TGTGCCAGCAGTTTACCGGCGATATACGAGCAGTACTTC. Protein: CASSLPAIYEQYF.